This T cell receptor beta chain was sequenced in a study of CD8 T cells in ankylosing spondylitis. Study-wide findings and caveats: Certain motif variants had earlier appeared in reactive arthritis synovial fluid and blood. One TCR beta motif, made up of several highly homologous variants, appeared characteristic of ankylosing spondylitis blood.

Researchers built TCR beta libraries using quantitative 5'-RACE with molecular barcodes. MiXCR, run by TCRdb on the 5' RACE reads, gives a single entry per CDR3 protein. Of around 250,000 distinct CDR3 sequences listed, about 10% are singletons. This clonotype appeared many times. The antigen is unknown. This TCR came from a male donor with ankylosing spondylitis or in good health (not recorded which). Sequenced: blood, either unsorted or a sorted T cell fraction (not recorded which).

This CDR3 reads CSSGGLNTGELFF. Written as DNA, the CDR3 is TGTTCGTCGGGCGGCCTGAACACCGGGGAGCTGTTTTTT. This sequence joins TRBV6-6 and TRBJ2-2; D gene unclear. CDR3 length: 13 amino acids. Germline CDR1 is MNHNY and CDR2 is SVGAGI (reference sequence).